These 13 T cell receptor beta chains were all obtained from the same sample, sequenced in a study of beta chain features in type 1 diabetes. Investigators reverse transcribed all isolated RNA, so they sequenced expressed TCRB transcripts. The assay was immunoSEQ multiplex PCR, and TCRdb's table has in-frame clones only and misses some. This sample yields about 150,000 clones, of which under 60% are seen a single time; 0.42% belongs to the top ten. The sample taken for sequencing was Tregs from blood. Receptors were obtained from a man between 18 and 29 years old in good health.

The chain links TRBV18 to TRBJ2-1, with TRBD1 matching 7 bases. The CDR3 runs to 14 residues. The trim removed 4 bases at V and 4 bases at J, leaving 4 bases unmatched. From germline, CDR1 is KGHSH and CDR2 LQKENI. CDR3 DNA sequence: TGTGCCAGCTCACGGGACAGTCCGTACAATGAGCAGTTCTTC. It yields the protein CASSRDSPYNEQFF.

This sequence joins TRBV7-9 and TRBJ2-7; TRBD1 matches 9 bases. There are 18 residues in the CDR3. CDR1 is SEHNR and CDR2 is FQNEAQ in the germline V gene (reference sequence). J was trimmed by 0 bases and V by 2 bases; bases with no gene match: 11. CDR3 bases: TGTGCCAGCAGCTTAATTCCCGGACAGGGGTTAAGCTCCTACGAGCAGTACTTC. Amino acids: CASSLIPGQGLSSYEQYF.

The V call is TRBV29-1, the J call TRBJ2-5, with D possibly being TRBD2 (5 bases). This CDR3 contains 15 residues. V was pared by 8 bases and J by 3 bases, with 22 bases between. CDR1 and CDR2 (germline): SQVTM, ANQGSEA. The CDR3 loop reads CSLRADHPNKETQYF. The CDR3 nucleotides are TGCAGCCTGAGGGCAGACCACCCAAACAAAGAGACCCAGTACTTC.

In this sample, this clone turned up a few times. This chain links TRBV6-6 with TRBJ1-2; D gene unclear. The germline V gene encodes CDR1 MNHNY and CDR2 SVGAGI (reference sequence). Trimming removed 0 bases from V and 6 bases from J, with 8 bases in between. The CDR3 covers 13 residues. In DNA form, the CDR3 reads TGTGCCAGCAGTTACTCGAGGGTGGATGGCTACACCTTC. Protein sequence: CASSYSRVDGYTF.

The rearrangement links TRBV7-3 to TRBJ2-1, with 10 positions matching TRBD2. The CDR3 runs to 15 residues. CDR1 and CDR2 from the germline V gene are SGHTA and FQGTGA. J gave up 7 bases and V 5 bases, and 8 bases lay outside the gene matches. The CDR3 coding sequence is TGTGCCAGCAGCCCAAGCGGGGGGGAGTGGAATGAGCAGTTCTTC. It is translated as CASSPSGGEWNEQFF.

This clone has just a few counts. V and J are TRBV6-1 and TRBJ2-7; D may be TRBD1 (6 bases). Trimming stripped 8 bases from V and 2 bases from J, with 13 bases between. CDR3 length equals 13 residues. CDR1 is MNHNS, CDR2 SASEGT, per germline. This CDR3 is CASVRTVAYEQYF. CDR3 DNA sequence: TGTGCCAGCGTTAGGACAGTCGCCTACGAGCAGTACTTC.

The chain links TRBV5-4 to TRBJ2-7, with 10 bases identical to TRBD1. This CDR3 has 15 amino acids. V dropped 4 bases and J dropped 5; count of bases not matched to a gene: 9. The germline CDR1 and CDR2 sequences are SGHNT and YYREEE (reference sequence). DNA of the CDR3: TGTGCCAGCAGCCGACCGGGACAGGGGATGCACGAGCAGTACTTC. This encodes CASSRPGQGMHEQYF.

This sequence joins TRBV6-6 and TRBJ2-7; 7 nucleotides line up with TRBD1. CDR1 is MNHNY, CDR2 SVGAGI, per germline (reference sequence). The CDR3 covers 13 residues. V lost 8 bases and J lost 0; bases outside the gene matches: 4. The CDR3 here is CASSDRRSYEQYF. The CDR3, as DNA: TGTGCCAGCTCGGACAGGCGCTCCTACGAGCAGTACTTC.

The genes are TRBV27 and TRBJ2-3, with a weak D call TRBD2 (6 bases). V was clipped by 3 bases and J by 4 bases, with 14 bases between them. The CDR3 length is 15 residues. Germline V gene sequence: CDR1 MNHEY, CDR2 SMNVEV (reference sequence). CDR3 sequence (DNA): TGTGCCAGCAGTTTTATTGTTGGGAGGCCAGATACGCAGTATTTT. Translation gives CASSFIVGRPDTQYF.

The CDR3 DNA reads TGTGCCTCCGGGGGTTGGGGTGGTCAGCCCCAGCATTTT. Translated, it gives CASGGWGGQPQHF. The V call is TRBV6-5, the J call TRBJ1-5; TRBD1 is a possible D gene (5 bases). In germline, CDR1 is MNHEY, CDR2 SVGAGI. Trimming cost V 11 bases and J 6 bases, with 17 bases left between them. The length of the CDR3 is 13 residues.

This clone was detected once. The chain joins TRBV4-2 to TRBJ2-6; the D gene is possibly TRBD2 (6 bases). The germline V and J ends were trimmed by 5 bases and 2 bases, with 7 bases remaining between them. The germline gives CDR1 LGHNA, CDR2 YNFKEQ. CDR3 length: 14 amino acids. CDR3 sequence (DNA): TGTGCCAGCAGCGGCGGGACTGGGGCCAACGTCCTGACTTTC. Its translation is CASSGGTGANVLTF.

This clone was counted only a few times. J is TRBJ2-3 and V is TRBV5-1, with 11 bases matching TRBD2. There are 16 residues in the CDR3. Trimming removed 0 bases from V and 2 bases from J; junction bases left unmatched: 2. Germline V gives CDR1 SGHRS, CDR2 YFSETQ. CDR3 amino acids: CASSLAGLADTDTQYF. The CDR3 nucleotides are TGCGCCAGCAGCTTGGCGGGACTAGCGGACACAGATACGCAGTATTTT.

The rearrangement joins TRBV30 to TRBJ2-7; 10 nucleotides match TRBD1. The length of the CDR3 is 14 residues. Germline CDR1 GTSNPN, CDR2 SVGIG (reference sequence). V lost 4 bases and J lost 7; bases outside the gene matches: 10. The CDR3 loop is CAWNGVGTGVEQYF. The CDR3 region has the DNA TGTGCCTGGAACGGTGTAGGGACAGGGGTAGAGCAGTACTTC. Variable domain in full (rest from reference TRBV30 and TRBJ2-7): SQTIHQWPATLVQPVGSPLSLECTVEGTSNPNLYWYRQAAGRGLQLLFYSVGIGQISSEVPQNLSASRPQDRQFILSSKKLLLSDSGFYLCAWNGVGTGVEQYFGPGTRLTVT.